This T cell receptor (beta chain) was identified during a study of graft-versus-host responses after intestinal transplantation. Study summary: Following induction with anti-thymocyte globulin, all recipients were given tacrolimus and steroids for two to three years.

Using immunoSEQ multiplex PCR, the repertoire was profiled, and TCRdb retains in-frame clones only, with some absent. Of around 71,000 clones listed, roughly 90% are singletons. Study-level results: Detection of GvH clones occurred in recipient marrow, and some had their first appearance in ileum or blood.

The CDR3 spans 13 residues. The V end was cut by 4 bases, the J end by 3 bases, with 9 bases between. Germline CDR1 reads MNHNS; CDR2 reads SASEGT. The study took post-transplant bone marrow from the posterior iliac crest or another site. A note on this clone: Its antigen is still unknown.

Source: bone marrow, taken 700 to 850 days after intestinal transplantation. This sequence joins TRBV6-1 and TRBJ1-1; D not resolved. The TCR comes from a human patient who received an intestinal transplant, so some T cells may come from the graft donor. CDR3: CASSAQKDTEAFF. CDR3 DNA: TGTGCCAGCAGTGCACAAAAGGACACTGAAGCTTTCTTT.